These T cell receptor beta chains were read from a single sample in a study of identifying expanded T cells in peripheral blood. Clones were read by immunoSEQ multiplex PCR, and TCRdb kept only the in-frame ones, dropping some. The sample consists of approximately 85,000 clones, around 89% of them appearing once. Material for sequencing was blood. The source of these receptors is a person aged 18 to 75 in good health. Each CDR3 is given with its conserved first and last residue. D genes are given only for firm matches. The size entry is marked missing in some rows and otherwise reads once, few, many or a size class.

TRBV7-2	-	-	TRBJ1-1	CASRSQGNTEAFF	TGTGCCAGCAGATCACAGGGGAACACTGAAGCTTTCTTT
TRBV2	-	-	TRBJ1-4	CASSEDPVTGKLFF	TGTGCCAGCAGTGAGGATCCGGTTACGGGGAAACTGTTTTTT
TRBV7-6	few	-	TRBJ1-3	CASSLGVGQARLF	TGTGCCAGCAGCTTAGGTGTGGGGCAGGCGCGCTTATTT
TRBV6-1	-	-	TRBJ1-6	CASSVLGRESSYNSPLHF	TGTGCCAGCAGTGTTCTGGGACGAGAGAGCTCCTATAATTCACCCCTCCACTTT
TRBV2	-	TRBD1	TRBJ1-1	CASSVDRGNTEAFF	TGTGCCAGCAGCGTGGACAGGGGAAACACTGAAGCTTTCTTT
TRBV23-1	-	TRBD1	TRBJ2-7	CASSQRGQEDYEQYF	TGCGCCAGCAGTCAGAGGGGACAGGAGGACTACGAGCAGTACTTC
TRBV15	-	-	TRBJ1-1	CATSRVRRAEAFF	TGTGCCACCAGCAGAGTACGGCGGGCTGAAGCTTTCTTT
TRBV11-2	-	TRBD1	TRBJ1-2	CASSPRTGRGGYTF	TGTGCCAGCAGCCCCAGGACAGGGCGGGGAGGCTACACCTTC
TRBV29-1	-	-	TRBJ2-5	CSVVEGSGETQYF	TGCAGCGTTGTAGAGGGATCGGGAGAGACCCAGTACTTC
TRBV2	few	TRBD1	TRBJ1-5	CASSRTGGRQPQHF	TGTGCCAGCAGCCGGACAGGGGGTCGACAGCCCCAGCATTTT
TRBV11-2	-	-	TRBJ2-2	CASSLLTGRMNTGELFF	TGTGCCAGCAGCTTATTGACGGGCAGGATGAACACCGGGGAGCTGTTTTTT
TRBV6-6	-	TRBD1	TRBJ2-2	CASRFTGAGELFF	TGTGCCAGCAGATTTACAGGGGCCGGGGAGCTGTTTTTT
TRBV7-9	-	-	TRBJ2-7	CASLRDNSYEQYF	TGTGCCAGCTTACGGGACAACTCCTACGAGCAGTACTTC
TRBV7-2	-	-	TRBJ2-1	CASSLLSSYNEQFF	TGTGCCAGCAGCTTACTATCCTCCTACAATGAGCAGTTCTTC
TRBV6-1	-	TRBD2	TRBJ2-5	CASRLISGEETQYF	TGTGCCAGCCGACTAATCAGCGGGGAAGAGACCCAGTACTTC
TRBV6-6	many	-	TRBJ2-7	CASTMWEGAVYYEQYF	TGTGCCAGCACCATGTGGGAGGGGGCCGTTTACTACGAGCAGTACTTC
TRBV7-9	-	-	TRBJ2-5	CASSPPFTAGETQYF	TGTGCCAGCAGCCCCCCCTTCACCGCGGGCGAGACCCAGTACTTC
TRBV5-5	once	-	TRBJ2-3	CASSLVWTDTQYF	TGTGCCAGCAGCTTGGTCTGGACAGATACGCAGTATTTT
TRBV7-2	-	-	TRBJ1-3	CASSLNTGAGNTIYF	TGTGCCAGCAGCTTGAATACGGGGGCTGGAAACACCATATATTTT
TRBV18	-	TRBD1	TRBJ1-1	CASSPGPDRVQSEAFF	TGTGCCAGCTCACCAGGACCGGACAGGGTTCAGTCTGAAGCTTTCTTT
TRBV7-7	-	TRBD1	TRBJ2-5	CASSSRDSGETQYF	TGTGCCAGCAGCAGCCGGGACAGTGGAGAGACCCAGTACTTC
TRBV5-4	once	TRBD2	TRBJ2-3	CASTLMRGGGTDTQYF	TGTGCCAGCACCTTAATGCGGGGGGGAGGCACAGATACGCAGTATTTT
TRBV4-2	-	-	TRBJ1-5	CASSQAGGHPAYSNQPQHF	TGTGCCAGCAGCCAAGCCGGAGGACACCCGGCATATAGCAATCAGCCCCAGCATTTT
TRBV25-1	-	-	TRBJ1-2	CASRGVYGYTF	TGTGCCAGCAGAGGGGTCTATGGCTACACCTTC
TRBV5-1	-	TRBD1	TRBJ2-7	CASSWTLRDRYSSHYEQYF	TGCGCCAGCAGCTGGACACTACGGGACAGATATAGTTCTCACTACGAGCAGTACTTC
TRBV4-3	-	TRBD1	TRBJ2-5	CASSQQLSQGLETQYF	TGCGCCAGCAGCCAGCAGCTCTCACAGGGGCTAGAGACCCAGTACTTC
TRBV6-5	-	-	TRBJ2-2	CASSYSGGPGELFF	TGTGCCAGCAGTTACTCGGGGGGGCCCGGGGAGCTGTTTTTT
TRBV1	-	-	TRBJ1-1	CTSSQDGMAEAFF	TGCACCAGCAGCCAAGATGGTATGGCAGAAGCTTTCTTT
TRBV6-4	-	-	TRBJ1-1	CASKEGSGNTEAFF	TGTGCCAGCAAGGAGGGATCGGGGAACACTGAAGCTTTCTTT
TRBV5-1	-	TRBD1	TRBJ1-5	CASSLQGAGDQPQHF	TGCGCCAGCAGCTTACAGGGGGCTGGGGATCAGCCCCAGCATTTT
TRBV6-6	-	-	TRBJ1-4	CASSVWGSGEKLFF	TGTGCCAGCAGCGTTTGGGGATCGGGTGAAAAACTGTTTTTT